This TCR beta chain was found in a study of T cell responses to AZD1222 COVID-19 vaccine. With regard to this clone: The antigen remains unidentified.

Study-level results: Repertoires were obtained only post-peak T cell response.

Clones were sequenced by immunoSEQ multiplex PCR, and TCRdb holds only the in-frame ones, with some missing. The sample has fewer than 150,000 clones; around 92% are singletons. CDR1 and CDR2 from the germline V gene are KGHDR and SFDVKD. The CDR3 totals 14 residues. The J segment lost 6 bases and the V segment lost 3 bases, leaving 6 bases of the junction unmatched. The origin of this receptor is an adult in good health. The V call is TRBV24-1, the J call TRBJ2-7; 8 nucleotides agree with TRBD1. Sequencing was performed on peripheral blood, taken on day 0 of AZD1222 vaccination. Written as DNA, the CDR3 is TGTGCCACCAGTGATCCCGGACAGGGATTCGAGCAGTACTTC. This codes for CATSDPGQGFEQYF.